One sample yielded the 24 T cell receptor beta chains listed below, sequenced in a study of T cell responses to AZD1222 COVID-19 vaccine (dated by TCRdb to the early 2020s). What the time point label conveys for this sample: baseline before first vaccination. The protocol used for the library was the immunoSEQ multiplex PCR assay. TCRdb re-hosts the immuneACCESS table, in-frame sequences only. Its copies lack some clones; in the studies checked, an unresolved V gene accounts for under half of them, and the cause for the rest is not known. In all, the sample holds around 140,000 clones, and roughly nine tenths of those were seen once. Of the sample, about 1.5% is held by the ten largest clones. This specimen consisted of peripheral blood, obtained on day 0 of AZD1222 vaccination. The origin of the receptors is an adult in good health.

V is TRBV7-2 and J is TRBJ2-1; TRBD2 aligns across 16 bases. V trimming: 3 bases; J trimming: 8 bases; junction bases outside the gene matches: 13. The CDR3 extends over 19 amino acids. The V gene's germline CDR1 is SGHTA and CDR2 FQGNSA. CDR3 region: CASSLMGTSGGARRDEQFF. CDR3 DNA sequence: TGTGCCAGCAGCTTGATGGGGACTAGCGGGGGGGCTAGAAGGGATGAGCAGTTCTTC.

This clone was observed a handful of times. The V and J genes are TRBV27 and TRBJ2-7, with a tentative D call TRBD2 (5 bases). The CDR3 is made up of 14 amino acids. Trimming shortened V by 2 bases and J by 7 bases, and 15 bases separated the two germline ends. From germline, CDR1 is MNHEY and CDR2 SMNVEV (reference sequence). The CDR3 sequence is CASSLLADGEEQYF. The CDR3 region has the DNA TGTGCCAGCAGTTTACTGGCGGACGGGGAAGAGCAGTACTTC.

The rearrangement uses TRBV7-9 and TRBJ2-7; 8 nucleotides agree with TRBD1. The CDR3 is 15 amino acids. J lost 2 bases, V lost 5 bases, and 8 bases had no gene match. Germline values: CDR1 SEHNR, CDR2 FQNEAQ (reference sequence). In DNA form, the CDR3 reads TGTGCCAGCAGCCGAGGCGGGACAGGCACCTACGAGCAGTACTTC. Translation gives CASSRGGTGTYEQYF. Based on the CDR3 plus reference TRBV7-9 and TRBJ2-7, the full variable domain is DTGVSQNPRHKITKRGQNVTFRCDPISEHNRLYWYRQTLGQGPEFLTYFQNEAQLEKSRLLSDRFSAERPKGSFSTLEIQRTEQGDSAMYLCASSRGGTGTYEQYFGPGTRLTVT.

The V gene is TRBV15, the J gene TRBJ2-5; 11 bases fit TRBD2. V dropped 10 bases and J dropped 7; count of bases not matched to a gene: 8. There are 13 residues in the CDR3. Germline V CDR1 and CDR2: LNHNV, YYDKDF (reference sequence). The CDR3: CASGLAGRWTQYF. The CDR3 nucleotides are TGTGCCAGTGGACTAGCGGGTCGATGGACCCAGTACTTC.

The V and J genes are TRBV14 and TRBJ2-7; maybe TRBD1 (6 bases). Trimming cost V 5 bases and J 2 bases, with 13 bases left between them. The CDR3 length is 14 residues. Per the germline V gene, CDR1 is SGHDN and CDR2 is FVKESK. This chain's CDR3 is CASSSGTLTYEQYF. The CDR3, as DNA: TGTGCCAGCAGCTCCGGGACACTCACCTACGAGCAGTACTTC.

V is TRBV30 and J is TRBJ1-5; 9 bases are a match to TRBD1. CDR1 GTSNPN and CDR2 SVGIG come from the germline V gene (reference sequence). V was pared by 3 bases and J by 1 base, with 7 bases of the junction left unmatched. This CDR3 has 16 residues. The CDR3 DNA follows: TGTGCCTGGAGAGAAACAGGGGGCGCAAGCAATCAGCCCCAGCATTTT. It encodes CAWRETGGASNQPQHF.

The chain is built from TRBV2 and TRBJ1-5; 7 bases are a match to TRBD1. The CDR3 has 15 amino acids. J lost 4 bases, V lost 3 bases, and 6 bases had no gene match. Germline V gene sequence: CDR1 SNHLY, CDR2 FYNNEI. CDR3 region: CASSDFGTENQPQHF. For the CDR3, the DNA is TGTGCCAGCAGTGATTTCGGGACAGAGAATCAGCCCCAGCATTTT.

The rearrangement links TRBV11-2 to TRBJ1-6; 7 bases are shared with TRBD1. Germline V gives CDR1 SGHAT, CDR2 FQNNGV. The length of the CDR3 is 14 residues. The trim removed 5 bases at V and 7 bases at J, leaving 5 bases unmatched. The CDR3 nucleotides are TGTGCCAGCAGCACCGAGGGGGCCAATTCACCCCTCCACTTT. This sequence encodes CASSTEGANSPLHF.

J is TRBJ1-1 and V is TRBV9; D unresolved. The CDR3 runs to 14 residues. The V gene lost 0 bases and the J gene lost 3 bases, with 9 bases spanning the gap. Germline lookup yields CDR1 SGDLS and CDR2 YYNGEE. DNA for the CDR3: TGTGCCAGCAGCGTAGACACCCGGGACACTGAAGCTTTCTTT. This codes for CASSVDTRDTEAFF.

The chain recombines TRBV5-4 with TRBJ1-1; 9 bases are shared with TRBD1. CDR1 is SGHNT and CDR2 is YYREEE in the germline V gene (reference sequence). CDR3 length equals 13 residues. Germline trimming cut 3 bases from V and 9 bases from J; bases unmatched to any gene: 6. CDR3 region: CASSSRQGGQAFF. CDR3 DNA sequence: TGTGCCAGCAGCTCCAGACAGGGGGGGCAAGCTTTCTTT.

CDR3 in DNA: TGTGCCTGGAGCTCGAAGTTGGACAGACTGAACACTGAAGCTTTCTTT. The encoded protein is CAWSSKLDRLNTEAFF. The chain employs TRBV30 and TRBJ1-1; D possibly corresponds to TRBD1 (6 bases). Germline CDR1 is GTSNPN and CDR2 is SVGIG (reference sequence). The CDR3 spans 16 residues. The V end lost 3 bases, the J end lost 0 bases, and 17 bases lay between the germline ends.

The CDR3 DNA is TGTGCCAGCAGCCAGCACAACAGGGAATTATATGGCTACACCTTC. Its translation: CASSQHNRELYGYTF. The chain links TRBV4-2 to TRBJ1-2; D perhaps matches TRBD1 (6 bases). This CDR3 has 15 residues. Trimming took off 3 bases at V and 5 bases at J, with 16 bases between the two ends. Germline V gene data show CDR1 as LGHNA and CDR2 as YNFKEQ.

This chain connects TRBV6-5 to TRBJ2-3; 12 bases agree with TRBD1. Unmatched junction bases numbered 6, after V lost 2 bases and J lost 6 bases. The length of the CDR3 is 16 residues. Germline CDR1 MNHEY, CDR2 SVGAGI. CDR3 amino acids: CASSYRGTGGADTQYF. CDR3 DNA sequence: TGTGCCAGCAGTTACCGGGGGACAGGGGGCGCGGATACGCAGTATTTT.

The J gene is TRBJ1-1, the V gene TRBV9, with D perhaps matching TRBD1 (6 bases). Germline loops: CDR1 SGDLS, CDR2 YYNGEE. The CDR3 contains 15 residues. V lost 0 bases and J 1 base, leaving 10 bases between the germline ends. The CDR3 loop reads CASSVAGARNTEAFF. The CDR3 nucleotides read TGTGCCAGCAGCGTAGCAGGGGCCCGGAACACTGAAGCTTTCTTT.

The gene calls are TRBV2 and TRBJ2-7; the match to TRBD2 covers 12 bases. Germline V gene lookup returns CDR1 SNHLY and CDR2 FYNNEI. V shed 3 bases, J shed 5 bases, and the junction held 5 bases outside the gene matches. CDR3 length equals 15 residues. The DNA for the CDR3 is TGTGCCAGCAGTGACCCGACTAGCGGGAGTAACGAGCAGTACTTC. This sequence encodes CASSDPTSGSNEQYF.

The rearrangement uses TRBV7-9 and TRBJ1-6, with D tentatively TRBD1 (6 bases). The CDR3 runs to 14 residues. Germline V gene lookup returns CDR1 SEHNR and CDR2 FQNEAQ (reference sequence). V lost 4 bases and J lost 9, with 13 bases in between. The CDR3 loop is CASSSGQRSSPLHF. In DNA, the CDR3 is TGTGCCAGCAGCTCCGGACAGAGAAGTTCACCCCTCCACTTT.

V gene TRBV12-3 or TRBV12-4 combines with J gene TRBJ1-2, with D possibly being TRBD1 (5 bases). Trimming pared 6 bases from V and 13 bases from J, leaving 21 bases between. This CDR3 region has 13 residues. The CDR3 DNA sequence: TGTGCCAGCAGCCACGGGACGCTCTCCGACCTCACCTTC. It is translated as CASSHGTLSDLTF.

This clone was recorded once. The chain links TRBV27 to TRBJ1-2, with D perhaps TRBD1 (6 bases). The ends were cut back, 4 bases at V and 1 base at J, with 7 bases in the middle. The germline CDR1 and CDR2 sequences are MNHEY and SMNVEV (reference sequence). This CDR3 has 13 residues. The CDR3 is CASSWGLNYGYTF. CDR3 coding DNA: TGTGCCAGCAGTTGGGGGCTTAACTATGGCTACACCTTC.

This clone was seen a single time. This chain links TRBV6-1 with TRBJ2-7; the match to TRBD1 covers 9 bases. Germline V gene lookup returns CDR1 MNHNS and CDR2 SASEGT. There are 14 residues in the CDR3. V dropped 3 bases and J dropped 3; count of bases not matched to a gene: 3. The CDR3 loop is CASSETGGIYEQYF. CDR3 nucleotide sequence: TGTGCCAGCAGTGAGACAGGGGGTATCTACGAGCAGTACTTC.

This sequence joins TRBV6-2 or TRBV6-3 and TRBJ2-1, with 7 bases matching TRBD2. The CDR3 loop spans 14 amino acids. Germline V gene sequence: CDR1 MNHEY, CDR2 SVGEGT. V was pared by 2 bases and J by 6 bases, with 4 bases of the junction left unmatched. CDR3 DNA sequence: TGTGCCAGCAGTTACGGACTAGAGGGCAATGAGCAGTTCTTC. It yields the protein CASSYGLEGNEQFF.

The table lists this clone with a few counts. The chain carries TRBV12-5 and TRBJ1-1; no definite D call. The V gene lost 2 bases and the J gene lost 3 bases, with 7 bases spanning the gap. CDR1 is LGHNT and CDR2 is FRNRAP in the germline V gene. The CDR3 contains 13 residues. CDR3 DNA: TGTGCTAGTGGTTTGCCCCGATACACTGAAGCTTTCTTT. Protein sequence: CASGLPRYTEAFF. Full variable domain (remainder filled in from reference TRBV12-5 and TRBJ1-1): DARVTQTPRHKVTEMGQEVTMRCQPILGHNTVFWYRQTMMQGLELLAYFRNRAPLDDSGMPKDRFSAEMPDATLATLKIQPSEPRDSAVYFCASGLPRYTEAFFGQGTRLTVV.

The V and J genes are TRBV7-8 and TRBJ1-2; 9 nucleotides match TRBD1. The germline gives CDR1 SGHVS, CDR2 FQNEAQ. This CDR3 is 15 amino acids long. V was clipped by 4 bases and J by 4 bases; unmatched bases: 7. The CDR3 region has the DNA TGTGCCAGCAGCTCTACAGGGGGCCTAGGCTATGGCTACACCTTC. Its protein is CASSSTGGLGYGYTF.

V usage is TRBV30 and J usage is TRBJ2-5; perhaps TRBD1 as D (6 bases). V was pared by 1 base and J by 2 bases, with 23 bases between. The CDR3 spans 18 residues. The germline CDR1 and CDR2 sequences are GTSNPN and SVGIG (reference sequence). In DNA form, the CDR3 reads TGTGCCTGGAGTGCTCCACCTGACAGGAAAAGTATGCAAGAGACCCAGTACTTC. Translated: CAWSAPPDRKSMQETQYF.

This clone turned up a few times. This chain links TRBV2 with TRBJ1-3; the D is unclear. The CDR3 spans 14 residues. The V gene lost 4 bases and the J gene lost 0 bases, with 7 bases spanning the gap. Germline V gives CDR1 SNHLY, CDR2 FYNNEI. CDR3 loop: CASSVVLSGNTIYF. In nucleotides, the CDR3 is TGTGCCAGCAGTGTAGTACTCTCTGGAAACACCATATATTTT.